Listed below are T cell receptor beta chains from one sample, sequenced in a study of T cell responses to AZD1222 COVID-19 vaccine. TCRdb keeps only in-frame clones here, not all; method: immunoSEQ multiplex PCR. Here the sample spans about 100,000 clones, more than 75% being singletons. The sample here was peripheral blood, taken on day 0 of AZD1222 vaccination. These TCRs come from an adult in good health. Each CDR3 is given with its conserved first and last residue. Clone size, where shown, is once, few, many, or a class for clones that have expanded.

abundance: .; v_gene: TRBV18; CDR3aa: CASSPPTGYGYTF
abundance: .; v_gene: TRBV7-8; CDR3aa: CASRRGYREKLFF
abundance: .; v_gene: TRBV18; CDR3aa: CASSPGDGDQPQHF
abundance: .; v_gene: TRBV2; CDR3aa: CASSDEVVSGEQYF
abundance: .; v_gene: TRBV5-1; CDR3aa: CASYTVAGTVPREQYF
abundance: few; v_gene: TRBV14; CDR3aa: CASSRRDRGNTIYF
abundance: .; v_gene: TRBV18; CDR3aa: CASSLRGLSGNTIYF
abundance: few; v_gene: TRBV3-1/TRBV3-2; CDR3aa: CASSQRGLNEQFF
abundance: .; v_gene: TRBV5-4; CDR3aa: CATGDGNLISYTF
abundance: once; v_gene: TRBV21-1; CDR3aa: CARYPKGARNYGYTF
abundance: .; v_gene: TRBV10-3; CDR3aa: CAIGTENYGYTF
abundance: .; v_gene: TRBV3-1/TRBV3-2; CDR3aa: CASSPSGGSELFF
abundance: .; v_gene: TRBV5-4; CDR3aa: CASSTGTGGTYEQYF
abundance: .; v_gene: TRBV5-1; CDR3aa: CASSFRRAFGREGDNEQFF
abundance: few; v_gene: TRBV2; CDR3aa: CASSPRERLAKNIQYF
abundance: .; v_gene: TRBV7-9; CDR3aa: CASSPPERGLAKNIQYF
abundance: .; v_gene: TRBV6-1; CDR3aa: CASSGDSGIYNSPLHF
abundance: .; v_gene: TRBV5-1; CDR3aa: CASSSTGARADTQYF
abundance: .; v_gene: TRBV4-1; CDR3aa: CATTKLDRRNTEAFF
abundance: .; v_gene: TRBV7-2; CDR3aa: CASTSQESSQYF
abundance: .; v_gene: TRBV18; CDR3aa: CASSQDRGAFF
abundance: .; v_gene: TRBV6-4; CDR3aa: CASSTSGSANEQFF
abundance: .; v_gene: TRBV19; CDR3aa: CASSPLGTGRIQPQHF